This T cell receptor (beta chain) was documented in a study of T-cell reconstitution after alpha-beta-depleted transplantation in children. V lost 7 bases to trimming and J lost 8 bases, with 21 bases between them. There are 13 residues in the CDR3. Looked up from germline, CDR1 is DFQATT and CDR2 is SNEGSKA (reference sequence). Unique molecular identifiers featured in how the TCRbeta library was prepared. TCRdb used MiXCR to reprocess the PCR reads, holding one entry per CDR3 protein. The table records 200,000 to 250,000 distinct CDR3 sequences, 8% to 10% of them present only once. This clonotype was recorded at least ten times.

The material was PBMCs from the stem cell graft donor, obtained from the stem cell graft. The chain is built from TRBV20-1 and TRBJ2-7; D perhaps matches TRBD1 (9 bases). This sequence was found in a human donor who donated a stem cell graft to a child with acute lymphoblastic leukemia. Here the CDR3 DNA reads TGCAGTGTCCGGGGGGGACAGGGTTTCCAGCAGTACTTC. As protein: CSVRGGQGFQQYF.